Sequencing of this T cell receptor (beta chain) was carried out in a study of T cells in Graves' hyperthyroidism and ophthalmopathy. There are 14 residues in the CDR3. CDR1 SGHKS and CDR2 YYEKEE come from the germline V gene (reference sequence). V lost 0 bases to trimming and J lost 4 bases, with 11 bases between them. Patients with ophthalmopathy all had a Clinical Activity Score of at least 3, a NOSPECS grade of at least 4 and duration under 3 months. A patient was excluded if there was uncontrolled infection, other autoimmune disease, pregnancy or lactation. Diagnoses rested on clinical symptoms, serum thyroxine and TRAb, thyroid ultrasound and orbital computed tomography. Amplified TCR beta CDR3 regions came from RNA transcripts. HTBI primers were employed in a first-round RT-PCR of the TCR CDR3. TCRdb fed the multiplex PCR reads into MiXCR, producing one record per CDR3 protein. The profile shows a few hundred thousand distinct CDR3 sequences, less than 20% of them singletons.

Worth noting for this clonotype: This may stem from a read error, because a much larger clone lies one nucleotide away.

The TCR originated in a man between 18 and 29 years old with Graves' ophthalmopathy. The sample taken for sequencing was blood. The rearrangement joins TRBV5-5 to TRBJ2-7; no clear D. In DNA, the CDR3 is TGTGCCAGCAGCTTGGTCGAAGGGATTTACGAGCAGTACTTC. Amino acids: CASSLVEGIYEQYF.